The rows below give T cell receptor beta chains drawn from one sample of a study of T cells in Graves' hyperthyroidism and ophthalmopathy. MiXCR, applied by TCRdb to the multiplex PCR reads, yields one record per CDR3 protein. The sample yields hundreds of thousands of distinct CDR3 sequences, approximately 18% seen once. The sample was blood. These receptors originate from a man over 45 with Graves' ophthalmopathy. Each CDR3 is given with its conserved first and last residue.

TRBV28	TRBJ1-5	CASSLSRGQGAGRLIKPQHF
TRBV7-9	TRBJ1-1	CASSHKKGGYTEAFF
TRBV5-1	TRBJ2-2	CASSPRTSGRLVATGELFF
TRBV7-2	TRBJ2-7	CASSLAGTESSYEQYF
TRBV12-3/TRBV12-4	TRBJ2-5	CASSLAPGLETQYF
TRBV20-1	TRBJ2-5	CSAREWTEYQETQYF
TRBV3-1	TRBJ2-6	CASSQSSGSGANVLTF
TRBV3-1	TRBJ2-7	CASSPRDRVTYEQYF
TRBV5-6	TRBJ2-4	CASSLENIQYF
TRBV4-1	TRBJ2-3	CASSLSHGGGGGTDTQYF
TRBV4-1	TRBJ2-4	CASSQDKGHIQYF
TRBV5-1	TRBJ2-3	CASSLAASGTDTQYF
TRBV7-9	TRBJ2-7	CASSLGAGRDEQYF
TRBV3-1	TRBJ1-6	CASSQVTGYSPLHF
TRBV2	TRBJ2-5	CACSEAGEIQYF
TRBV10-3	TRBJ2-1	CAIDGGRADEQFF
TRBV5-8	TRBJ2-5	CASSLKTGVETQYF
TRBV14	TRBJ2-2	CASSRRIAGGGTGELFF
TRBV24-1	TRBJ1-5	CATSDSGGGQPQHF
TRBV30	TRBJ2-5	CAWSLSGRAYQETQYF
TRBV20-1	TRBJ2-7	CSAGGGASGSREQYF
TRBV11-2	TRBJ2-7	CASSSFTTSGSYEQYF
TRBV14	TRBJ2-3	CASSQAGTGGVGTDTQYF
TRBV2	TRBJ1-2	CASSEAPLRTATTRGYTF
TRBV28	TRBJ1-1	CASSLRGQGWNTEAFF
TRBV29-1	TRBJ2-1	CSVEDYGRVWNEQFF
TRBV18	TRBJ2-5	CASSPQEAVQETQYF
TRBV7-8	TRBJ1-5	CASSATPGQGGLAQHF
TRBV28	TRBJ1-5	CATSPSGVQVGRPQHF
TRBV11-2	TRBJ2-7	CASSFGSRDVPSYEQYF
TRBV12-3/TRBV12-4	TRBJ2-7	CASSLLQGSSYEQYF
TRBV14	TRBJ2-1	CASSQPRRPNNEQFF
TRBV27	TRBJ1-2	CARGPPTWTVCYGYTF
TRBV24-1	TRBJ1-5	CATSDVEINQPQHF
TRBV30	TRBJ2-7	CAWSVVGTYEQYF
TRBV6-5	TRBJ2-5	CASSYHRGQETQYF
TRBV20-1	TRBJ2-5	CSASGLDAETQYF
TRBV30	TRBJ2-7	CAWSVGDEQYF
TRBV2	TRBJ2-1	CASSPDRNNEQFF
TRBV7-3	TRBJ1-1	CASSLNPDWAEAFF
TRBV7-9	TRBJ2-5	CASSSRATSGRETQYF
TRBV19	TRBJ1-5	CASRYDRGSNQPQHF
TRBV7-9	TRBJ2-5	CASSPRVWETQYF
TRBV10-3	TRBJ2-7	CAINHGQGHEQYF
TRBV14	TRBJ2-3	CASSQVAGIDTQYF